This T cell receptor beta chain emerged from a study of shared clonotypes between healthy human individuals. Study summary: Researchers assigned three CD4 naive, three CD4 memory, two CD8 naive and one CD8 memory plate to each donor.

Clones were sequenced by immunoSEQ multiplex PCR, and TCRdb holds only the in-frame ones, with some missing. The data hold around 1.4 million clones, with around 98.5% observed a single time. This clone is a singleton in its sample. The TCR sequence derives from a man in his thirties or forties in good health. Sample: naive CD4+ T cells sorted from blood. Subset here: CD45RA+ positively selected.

The CDR3 region has the DNA TGCAGCGTTGGGAGGCTAGCGGGAGGGTGGACCTACAATGAGCAGTTCTTC. It translates to CSVGRLAGGWTYNEQFF. This chain uses TRBV29-1 with TRBJ2-1, with TRBD2 matching over 12 bases. V shed 4 bases and J 2 bases; nucleotides not matched to a gene: 9. This CDR3 comprises 17 residues. The V gene's germline CDR1 is SQVTM and CDR2 ANQGSEA.